The entry below describes one T cell receptor beta chain. These data are taken from a study of blood T cell repertoires in COVID-19. Study context: COVID-19 samples from acute and convalescent phases originated in the United States, Italy and Spain. Sources were T cells, B-cell-depleted T cells, or PBMCs; the material itself was cDNA or gDNA.

Source study methods: Amplification of reference gene primers was used by the study to estimate nucleated cell counts. Using immunoSEQ multiplex PCR, the repertoire was profiled, and TCRdb retains in-frame clones only, with some absent. For V, J and clone size, that table is used; D and trimming come from the DNA. Here the sample spans around 300,000 clones, approximately 91% being singletons. The CDR3 sequence is 13 residues long. J was trimmed by 9 bases and V by 8 bases; bases with no gene match: 6. The germline V gene has CDR1 SNHLY and CDR2 FYNNEI. This sequence joins TRBV2 and TRBJ1-6; TRBD1 matches at 8 bases. The receptor was derived from a man aged 50 to 60 with acute or convalescent COVID-19. The sequencing sample was made of peripheral blood. CDR3 sequence (DNA): TGTGCCAGCTCGGACAGGGTCAGTTCACCCCTCCACTTT. As protein: CASSDRVSSPLHF.